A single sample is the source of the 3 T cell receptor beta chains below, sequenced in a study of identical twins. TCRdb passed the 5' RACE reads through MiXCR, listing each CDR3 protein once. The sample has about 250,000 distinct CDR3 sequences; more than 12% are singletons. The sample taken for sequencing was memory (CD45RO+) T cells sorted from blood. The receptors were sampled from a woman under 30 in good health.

The CDR3 DNA is TGCAGTGCTAATACCGGGACAGGGAACTCACCCCTCCACTTT. Translated, it gives CSANTGTGNSPLHF. This chain uses TRBV20-1 with TRBJ1-6, with 9 nucleotides matching TRBD1. The CDR3 loop spans 14 amino acids. The trim removed 4 bases at V and 10 bases at J, leaving 8 bases unmatched. Germline CDR1 and CDR2: DFQATT and SNEGSKA (reference sequence).

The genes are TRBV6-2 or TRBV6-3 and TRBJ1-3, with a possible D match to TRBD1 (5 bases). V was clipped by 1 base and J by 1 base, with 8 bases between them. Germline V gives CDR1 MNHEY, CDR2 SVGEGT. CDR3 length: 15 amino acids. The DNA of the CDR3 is TGTGCCAGCAGTTACTACGGGGCTTCTGGAAACACCATATATTTT. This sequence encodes CASSYYGASGNTIYF.

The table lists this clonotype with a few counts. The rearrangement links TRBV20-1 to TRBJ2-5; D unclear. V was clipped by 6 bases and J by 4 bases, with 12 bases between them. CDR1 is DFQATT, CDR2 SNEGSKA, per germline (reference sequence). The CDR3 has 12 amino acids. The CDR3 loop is CSAKGPPETQYF. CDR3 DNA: TGCAGTGCCAAGGGTCCCCCAGAGACCCAGTACTTC.